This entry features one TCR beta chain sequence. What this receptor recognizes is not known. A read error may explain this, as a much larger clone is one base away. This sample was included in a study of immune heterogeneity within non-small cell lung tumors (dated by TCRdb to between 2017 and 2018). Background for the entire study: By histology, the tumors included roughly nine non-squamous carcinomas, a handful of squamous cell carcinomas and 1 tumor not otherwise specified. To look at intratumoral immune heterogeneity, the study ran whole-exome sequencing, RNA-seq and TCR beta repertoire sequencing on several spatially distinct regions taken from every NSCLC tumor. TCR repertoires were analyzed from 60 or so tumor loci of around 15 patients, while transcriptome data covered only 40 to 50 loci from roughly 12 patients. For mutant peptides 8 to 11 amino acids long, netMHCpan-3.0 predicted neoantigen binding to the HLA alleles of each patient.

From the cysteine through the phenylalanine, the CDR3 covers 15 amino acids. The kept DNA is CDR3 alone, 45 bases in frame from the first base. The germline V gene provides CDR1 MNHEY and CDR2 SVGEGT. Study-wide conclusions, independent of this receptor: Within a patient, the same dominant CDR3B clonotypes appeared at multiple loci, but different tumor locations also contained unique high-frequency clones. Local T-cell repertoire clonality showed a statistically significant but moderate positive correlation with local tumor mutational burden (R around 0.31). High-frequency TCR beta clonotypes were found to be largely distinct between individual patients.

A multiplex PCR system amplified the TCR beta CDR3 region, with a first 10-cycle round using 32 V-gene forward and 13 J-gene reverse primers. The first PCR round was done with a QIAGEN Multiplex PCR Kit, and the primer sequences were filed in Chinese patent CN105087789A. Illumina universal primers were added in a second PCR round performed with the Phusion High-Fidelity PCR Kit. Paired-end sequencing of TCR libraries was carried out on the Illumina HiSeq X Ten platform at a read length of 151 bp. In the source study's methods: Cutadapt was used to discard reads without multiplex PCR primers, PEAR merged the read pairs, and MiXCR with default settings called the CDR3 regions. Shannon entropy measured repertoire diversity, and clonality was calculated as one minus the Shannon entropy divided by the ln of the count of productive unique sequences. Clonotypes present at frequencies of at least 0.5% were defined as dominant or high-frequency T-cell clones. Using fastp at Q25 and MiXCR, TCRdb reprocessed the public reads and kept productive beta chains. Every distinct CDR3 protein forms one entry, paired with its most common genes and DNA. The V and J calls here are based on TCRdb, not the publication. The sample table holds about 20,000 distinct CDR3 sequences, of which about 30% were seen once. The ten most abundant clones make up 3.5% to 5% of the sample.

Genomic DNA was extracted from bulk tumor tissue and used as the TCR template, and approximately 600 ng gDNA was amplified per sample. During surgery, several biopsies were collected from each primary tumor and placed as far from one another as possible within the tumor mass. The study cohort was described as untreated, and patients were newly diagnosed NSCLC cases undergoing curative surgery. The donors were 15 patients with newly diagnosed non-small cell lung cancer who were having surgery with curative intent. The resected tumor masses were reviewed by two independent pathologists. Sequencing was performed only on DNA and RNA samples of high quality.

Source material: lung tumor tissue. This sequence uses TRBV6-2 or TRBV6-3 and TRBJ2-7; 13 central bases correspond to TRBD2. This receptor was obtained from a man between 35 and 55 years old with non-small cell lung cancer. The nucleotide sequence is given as TGTGCCAACAGTTTCCGGACTAGCGGGAGTGACGAGCAGTACTTC. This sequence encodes CANSFRTSGSDEQYF.